This T cell receptor (beta chain) was sequenced during a study of shared clonotypes between healthy human individuals. This clone was detected once. The V gene lost 5 bases and the J gene lost 6 bases, with 16 bases spanning the gap. Germline V gene lookup returns CDR1 LNHDA and CDR2 SQIVND (reference sequence). The CDR3 has 15 amino acids. Sequencing used immunoSEQ multiplex PCR; TCRdb keeps in-frame clones, though not all of them. This sample has approximately 1,000,000 clones, with 75% to 80% found just once. The chain has TRBV19 and TRBJ1-4; D is perhaps TRBD1 (5 bases). This clonotype originated in a man aged 18 to 35 in good health. Some clones in this sample may be carry-over from other donors' samples. The sample was memory CD4+ T cells from PBMCs. The subset denotes: CD45RA-negative fraction. This CDR3 is CASSSRGTTDEKLFF. The CDR3 nucleotides read TGTGCCAGTAGTTCCCGAGGGACGACGGATGAAAAACTGTTTTTT.